Listed here are 7 T cell receptor beta chains from one sample, sequenced in a study of shared clonotypes between healthy human individuals. Data came from immunoSEQ multiplex PCR; TCRdb stores just in-frame clones and leaves some out. The sample lists roughly 700,000 clones, under 80% occurring once. The specimen sequenced was memory CD4+ T cells sorted from blood. Subset noted: CD45RA-negative fraction. Receptors were obtained from a woman aged 25-40 years in good health.

This clone turned up a few times. The chain combines TRBV5-1 with TRBJ2-7, with D possibly matching TRBD1 (7 bases). V was cut by 4 bases and J by 4 bases, with 21 bases left in between. Germline CDR1 SGHRS, CDR2 YFSETQ. This CDR3 is 16 amino acids long. The CDR3 spells CASSPFSGGGIYEQYF. CDR3 nucleotide sequence: TGCGCCAGCAGCCCATTCTCTGGAGGGGGCATATACGAGCAGTACTTC.

The chain joins TRBV6-6 to TRBJ1-1; D might be TRBD1 (5 bases). The CDR3 runs to 13 residues. Germline assignment: CDR1 MNHNY and CDR2 SVGAGI (reference sequence). With 7 bases removed from V and 4 bases from J, the gap between germline ends came to 13 bases. The CDR3 reads CASTVDGGTEAFF. DNA for the CDR3: TGTGCCAGCACGGTGGACGGGGGCACTGAAGCTTTCTTT.

The sample holds a few counts of this clone. Additional DNA sequences in this sample encode the identical CDR3. The chain is built from TRBV29-1 and TRBJ2-1; TRBD2 agrees at 11 bases. Germline CDR1 is SQVTM and CDR2 is ANQGSEA. V was clipped by 3 bases and J by 6 bases; unmatched bases: 7. The CDR3 loop spans 15 amino acids. Here the CDR3 reads CSVDLTSGSLNEQFF. CDR3 DNA sequence: TGCAGCGTTGACCTCACTAGCGGGAGTCTCAATGAGCAGTTCTTC.

This clone was counted only a few times. This chain uses TRBV6-1 with TRBJ2-5; maybe TRBD2 (6 bases). The CDR3 runs 15 residues. From germline, CDR1 is MNHNS and CDR2 SASEGT. V was shortened by 2 bases and J by 4 bases, with 14 bases between the two germline ends. The CDR3 region is CASSEFFLGGETQYF. CDR3 DNA sequence: TGTGCCAGCAGTGAATTTTTTTTGGGGGGAGAGACCCAGTACTTC.

The chain employs TRBV28 and TRBJ2-7, with TRBD2 matching 7 bases. The J segment lost 5 bases and the V segment lost 2 bases, leaving 6 bases of the junction unmatched. The CDR3 is 14 amino acids. Germline V gives CDR1 MDHEN, CDR2 SYDVKM. In DNA, the CDR3 is TGTGCCAGCAGTTTAGGAGGCGGGAGTCACGAGCAGTACTTC. Amino acids: CASSLGGGSHEQYF.

The V gene is TRBV4-1, the J gene TRBJ2-7; TRBD1 matches at 9 bases. The germline gives CDR1 MGHRA, CDR2 YSYEKL. V was clipped by 0 bases and J by 3 bases; unmatched bases: 6. The CDR3 runs 16 residues. As DNA, the CDR3 is TGCGCCAGCAGCCAAGATTTACAGGGGGCCCTCTACGAGCAGTACTTC. Its translation is CASSQDLQGALYEQYF.

The rearrangement uses TRBV18 and TRBJ2-2; D is uncertain. CDR1 KGHSH and CDR2 LQKENI come from the germline V gene. V was pared by 1 base and J by 8 bases, with 5 bases between. The CDR3 covers 12 residues. The CDR3 bases are TGTGCCAGCTCACCACAGATGGGGGAGCTGTTTTTT. Its protein is CASSPQMGELFF. The full variable domain, completed using reference TRBV18 and TRBJ2-2, is NAGVMQNPRHLVRRRGQEARLRCSPMKGHSHVYWYRQLPEEGLKFMVYLQKENIIDESGMPKERFSAEFPKEGPSILRIQQVVRGDSAAYFCASSPQMGELFFGEGSRLTVL.